The entry that follows covers one TCR beta chain sequence. This clone was found once. Its antigen target is currently unknown. Base quality data are lacking; no much larger clone is found one base away. These data originate in a study of cytomegalovirus exposure and HLA in healthy donors listed by TCRdb under 2017. The study in broad terms: An earlier analysis of around 600 of the donors reported approximately 300 Gb of sequence data and more than 90 million unique TCR beta sequences from roughly 200 million T cells. Roughly 290 gigabases of sequencing data and tens of millions of unique TCR sequences made up an early release that covered approximately 620 HLA-typed donors. Of the approximately 400 genotyped donors, less than 90% were placed in the genetic ancestry cluster associated with self-reported Caucasian donors. The aim of the study was to test whether cataloging public T cell receptors could identify signatures of past pathogen exposure. The study profiled the T cell repertoires of 500 to 800 subjects by immunosequencing and related them to cytomegalovirus serostatus. In addition to the first cohort of 650 to 750 subjects, a separate validation cohort of about 120 different subjects was used. To predict cytomegalovirus infection status, the study combined high-throughput TCR immunosequencing, statistical association of individual TCRs with disease status, and machine learning. A later analysis re-analyzed previously published TCR beta repertoires from 550 to 700 donors and added high-resolution HLA genotyping to study TCR occurrence patterns. The later analysis used no new phenotypic data to find candidate immune exposures, relying instead on TCR beta sequences and their occurrence across donors. An earlier analysis of 500 to 650 of the donors applied high-throughput TCR beta sequencing to assess whether each TCR beta V gene segment acted as functional or pseudogenic. Donor age, sex, ethnicity and CMV serostatus were compiled together with the repertoire data. A later genetic analysis took genome-wide SNP genotypes for about three fifths of the roughly 670 donors and used that subset as a discovery cohort. All discovery cohort repertoires had been generated on a single sequencing platform. Both class I and class II loci were covered by HLA typing, at four-digit resolution. The number of typed donors differed by locus: roughly 620-640 for A, B, C, DRB1 and DQB1; approximately 520 for DQA1; 606 for DPA1; and some 430 for DPB1. About 5 DR-DQ haplotypes were handled as single units for association and clustering, since linkage in the cohort was strong. Across some 400 genotyped donors of the cohort, an average of about 220,000 unique TCR beta nucleotide sequences per donor were sequenced, and roughly a sixth of those sequences were non-productive. Beyond this particular receptor, the publication reports: The 87-base-pair reads could not distinguish some IMGT-functional V segments, including TRBV6-2 and TRBV6-3, so those segments were excluded. In both the original and validation cohorts, the classifier was reported to diagnose cytomegalovirus status with high specificity and sensitivity. In a later analysis, HLA-associated TCR beta chains were found to be more clonally expanded and to have lower generation probabilities than equally common non-associated chains. Several of the top co-occurrence clusters appeared to be linked to parvovirus B19, influenza, CMV and Epstein-Barr virus, according to a later analysis. In a later analysis, the rate of TCR association differed among HLA loci, with DRB1 alleles having the most associated TCRs and HLA-C alleles having the fewest. The earlier analysis of a few hundred of the donors excluded some 15 rarely observed V segments, including chromosome 9 orphons, because counts were too low. A group of highly shared sequence variants was considered likely to be a technical artifact of the sequencing pipeline. Most CMV-associated TCR beta chains appeared to be HLA-restricted in a later analysis, and the HLA associations seemed to be driven largely by CMV exposure. Because HLA typing was unavailable for some donors at each locus, only the typed subset was used in association tests. A later genetic analysis reported fewer N-insertions in productive TCRs among donors in an Asian-associated ancestry cluster than the roughly 720-donor mean. In an earlier analysis of 587 of the donors, most TCR beta V segments were observed in productive rearrangements about 90% or about 30% of the time, broadly matching IMGT annotations. In this cohort, only TCR beta chains were sequenced, and detectable features were limited by the absence of alpha or paired-chain data. A further reported finding was that TCR beta sequences accurately predicted the HLA-A and HLA-B alleles for most subjects in the first cohort. Across donors, most TCR sequences were observed very rarely, whereas some public TCRs were present in many individuals. A later genetic analysis associated a missense DCLRE1C variant with V-gene and J-gene trimming of TCR beta chains, and an independent cohort replicated the association. Correlated functional status among segregating V segments might be attributable to linkage disequilibrium, but an unknown experimental factor could not be ruled out. When HLA alleles, especially DR and DQ, strongly co-occurred, TCR associations were difficult to assign to individual alleles. The presence/absence analyses assumed that sequencing depth was roughly uniform across donors, and that assumption may not be true. In the study, 150 to 200 TCR beta chains were listed as associated with cytomegalovirus. At a false discovery rate of 0.05, a later analysis linked about 17,000 TCR beta sequences to specific HLA alleles. In vitro tests confirmed that a few of the cytomegalovirus-associated TCR beta chains recognize cytomegalovirus antigens. The only immune exposure information available for the cohort was CMV serostatus. It was suggested by the authors that the approach could potentially be generalized to other disease states and immunological phenotypes.

Receptors were amplified or captured by the immunoSEQ multiplex PCR assay. For the multiplex PCR, a mixture combining 60 forward primers for TCR Vbeta segments and 13 reverse primers for TCR Jbeta segments was used. A multiplex PCR assay on genomic DNA amplified the CDR3 region of rearranged TCR beta genes. The amplified TCR beta libraries were sequenced on the Illumina HiSeq System as 87-base-pair reads. The authors' pipeline ran thus. Across the roughly 640 repertoires, a later analysis counted 60 million to 90 million unique TCR beta chains, around 10 million of which were shared by at least two donors. Raw reads were error-corrected and collapsed into unique sequences by a nearest-neighbor algorithm in which closely related sequences were merged to remove PCR and sequencing errors. To assign V, D and J gene segments, CDR3 sequences were aligned to IMGT reference sequences. For a sequence to be retained, at least a six-nucleotide match to both a V gene segment and a J gene segment was required. A rearrangement was called productive if the CDR3 had no stop codons and remained in frame with V and J, and every other rearrangement was called non-productive. Following IMGT convention, CDR3 was defined as the stretch from the second conserved V-encoded cysteine up to the conserved J-encoded phenylalanine. In an earlier analysis of 500 to 650 of the donors, sequences lacking an unambiguous match to a single V gene segment were excluded. In an earlier analysis of 587 of the donors, a V segment was called functional when productive rearrangements were above 56.7%, and segregating when the standard deviation between donors exceeded 5%. A statistical classification framework was built for diagnosing cytomegalovirus status from the catalog of TCR beta chain sequences. V and J gene assignment, in a later analysis, came from comparing TCR nucleotide sequences with IMGT/GENE-DB human TR gene sequences. In a later analysis, CDR3 sequences and most-parsimonious VDJ recombination scenarios were assigned using the TCRdist pipeline. In a later analysis, each TCR beta chain was defined by its CDR3 amino acid sequence together with its V-gene family, and reads lacking a unique V-gene family were excluded. As a way to deal with suspected cross-contamination and a sequencing artifact, a later analysis dropped approximately 590 nucleotide sequences that were highly shared and had low generation probability. In a later analysis, a clonal expansion index was calculated for each public chain from normalized within-repertoire ranks of inferred template counts. In a later analysis, generation probabilities were computed with a VDJ recombination model fitted to out-of-frame rearrangements, and the resulting probabilities were checked against IGoR. In a later analysis, TCR-TCR, TCR-HLA and TCR-CMV co-occurrence was scored with hypergeometric tests, and a repertoire-size bias correction was applied to TCR pairs. To estimate false discovery rates, a later analysis permuted the HLA or CMV assignments 20 times. In a later analysis, co-occurring TCRs were grouped with DBSCAN, and TCRdist sequence similarity was added when clustering was performed within HLA-allele-positive subsets. Repertoires with fewer than 30,000 or more than 120,000 public chains, plus five repertoires with anomalous nucleotide sharing, were excluded from co-occurrence clustering. The table comes from immuneACCESS by way of TCRdb, which keeps in-frame sequences with V and J called. Part of the clones is missing from these tables; in studies checked, under half for an unresolved V gene and the rest for unknown reasons. The DNA was the basis for D and trimming; V, J and clone size are from that table. The sample includes approximately 110,000 clones, with over 60% observed a single time. The biggest ten clones account for more than 10% of the sample.

The cohort comprised fewer than 700 healthy bone marrow donors. At the time of sampling, all cohort members were nominally healthy, though unrecorded immune exposures were likely present. The donor was CMV seropositive and was included in the group of 270 or so seropositive cohort members. A peripheral blood sample was collected from each donor, and TCR beta sequencing was performed on peripheral blood mononuclear cells. Genomic DNA extraction from the blood cell samples was performed with the Qiagen DNeasy Blood Extraction Kit. Germline trimming amounts to 5 bases on V and 2 bases on J, with 8 as the count of junction bases outside the gene matches. Including cysteine and phenylalanine, the CDR3 has 15 amino acids. Of the read, only the CDR3 DNA is kept; its 45 bases are in frame from base 1. Via the germline V gene, CDR1 is SGHVS and CDR2 FNYEAQ.

This receptor was obtained from a middle-aged woman in good health and CMV-seropositive. Recombination joined TRBV7-6 with TRBJ2-7, and 8 junctional nucleotides match TRBD2. Sequenced: PBMCs. The CDR3 region has the sequence CASSHLGREAYEQYF. The DNA sequence is given as TGTGCCAGCAGCCACTTGGGGCGGGAGGCCTACGAGCAGTACTTC.